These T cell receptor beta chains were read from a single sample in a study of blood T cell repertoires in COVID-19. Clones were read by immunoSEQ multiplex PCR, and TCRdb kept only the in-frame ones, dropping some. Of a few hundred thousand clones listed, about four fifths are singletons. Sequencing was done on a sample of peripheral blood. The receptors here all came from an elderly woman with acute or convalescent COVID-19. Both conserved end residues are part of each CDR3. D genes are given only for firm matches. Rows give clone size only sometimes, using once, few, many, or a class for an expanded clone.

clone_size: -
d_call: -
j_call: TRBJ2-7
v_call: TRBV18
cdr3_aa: CASSRRQASSYEQYF
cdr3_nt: TGTGCCAGCTCACGACGACAGGCGAGCTCCTACGAGCAGTACTTC

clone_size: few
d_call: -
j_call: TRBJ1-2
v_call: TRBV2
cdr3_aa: CASSEGAMDYGYTF
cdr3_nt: TGTGCCAGCAGTGAAGGGGCCATGGATTATGGCTACACCTTC

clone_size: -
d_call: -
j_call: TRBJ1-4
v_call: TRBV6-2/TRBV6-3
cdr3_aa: CASSPVNEKLFF
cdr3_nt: TGTGCCAGCAGTCCCGTAAATGAAAAACTGTTTTTT

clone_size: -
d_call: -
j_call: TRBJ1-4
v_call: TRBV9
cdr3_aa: CASSVGQGQGEKLFF
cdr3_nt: TGTGCCAGCAGCGTAGGGCAGGGGCAGGGAGAAAAACTGTTTTTT

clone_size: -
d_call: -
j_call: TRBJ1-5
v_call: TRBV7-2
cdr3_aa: CASSLRGGDQPQHF
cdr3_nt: TGTGCCAGCAGCTTACGAGGGGGGGATCAGCCCCAGCATTTT

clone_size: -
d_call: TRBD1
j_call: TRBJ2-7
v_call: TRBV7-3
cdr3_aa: CASSLDRGLGEQYF
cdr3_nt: TGTGCCAGCAGCTTAGACAGGGGCTTGGGCGAGCAGTACTTC

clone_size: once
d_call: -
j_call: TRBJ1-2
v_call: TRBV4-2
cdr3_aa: CASSHPGTNYGYTF
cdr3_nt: TGTGCCAGCAGCCATCCCGGGACTAACTATGGCTACACCTTC

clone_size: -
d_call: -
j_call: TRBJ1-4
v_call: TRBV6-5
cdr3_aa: CASSWERSREKLFF
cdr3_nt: TGTGCCAGCAGTTGGGAGCGCAGCCGTGAAAAACTGTTTTTT

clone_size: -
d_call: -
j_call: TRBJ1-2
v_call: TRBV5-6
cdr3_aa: CASSSTDGNYGYTF
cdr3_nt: TGTGCCAGCAGCTCGACAGACGGGAACTATGGCTACACCTTC

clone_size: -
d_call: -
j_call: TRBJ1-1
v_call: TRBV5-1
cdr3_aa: CASSLSGLAGTEAFF
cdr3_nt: TGCGCCAGCAGCTTGAGCGGGCTAGCGGGCACTGAAGCTTTCTTT

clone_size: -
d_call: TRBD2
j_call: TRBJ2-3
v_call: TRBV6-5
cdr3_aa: CASSYRLAGVLDTQYF
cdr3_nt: TGTGCCAGCAGTTACCGGTTAGCGGGAGTTTTAGATACGCAGTATTTT

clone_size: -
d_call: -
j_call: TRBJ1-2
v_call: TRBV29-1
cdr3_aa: CSVDPVPGQKGYTF
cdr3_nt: TGCAGCGTTGATCCGGTCCCGGGACAAAAGGGCTACACCTTC

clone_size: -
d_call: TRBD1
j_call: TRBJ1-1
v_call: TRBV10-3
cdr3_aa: CAIRGGQGEAFF
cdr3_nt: TGTGCCATCAGGGGGGGACAGGGTGAAGCTTTCTTT

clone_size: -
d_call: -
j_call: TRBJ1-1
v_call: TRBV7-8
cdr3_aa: CASRLTENTEAFF
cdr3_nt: TGTGCCAGCAGGCTCACAGAGAACACTGAAGCTTTCTTT

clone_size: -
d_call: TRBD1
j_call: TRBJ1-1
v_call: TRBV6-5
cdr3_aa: CASSRDRQAFF
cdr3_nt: TGTGCCAGCAGTCGGGACAGGCAAGCTTTCTTT

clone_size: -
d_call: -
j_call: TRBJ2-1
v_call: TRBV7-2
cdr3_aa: CASSLVGSLTGDEQFF
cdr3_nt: TGTGCCAGCAGCTTAGTTGGCAGCCTTACCGGGGATGAGCAGTTCTTC

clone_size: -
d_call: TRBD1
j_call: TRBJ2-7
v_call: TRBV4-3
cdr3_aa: CASSQDRPGTGGHEQYF
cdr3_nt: TGCGCCAGCAGCCAGGACCGCCCCGGGACAGGGGGCCACGAGCAGTACTTC

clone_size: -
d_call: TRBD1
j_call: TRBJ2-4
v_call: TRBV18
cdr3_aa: CASSPGQGLGNIQYF
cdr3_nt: TGTGCCAGCTCACCCGGACAGGGGTTGGGAAACATTCAGTACTTC

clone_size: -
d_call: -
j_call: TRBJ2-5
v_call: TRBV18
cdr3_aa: CASSPDSQETQYF
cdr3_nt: TGTGCCAGCTCCCCGGACAGCCAGGAGACCCAGTACTTC

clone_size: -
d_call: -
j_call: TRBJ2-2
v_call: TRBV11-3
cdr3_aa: CASSLGGAGITGELFF
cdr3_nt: TGTGCCAGCAGCTTGGGAGGAGCTGGGATTACCGGGGAGCTGTTTTTT

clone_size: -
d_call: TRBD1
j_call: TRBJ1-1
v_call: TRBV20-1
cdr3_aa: CSASPGTGLGTEAFF
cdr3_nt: TGCAGTGCTAGTCCCGGGACAGGGCTGGGCACTGAAGCTTTCTTT

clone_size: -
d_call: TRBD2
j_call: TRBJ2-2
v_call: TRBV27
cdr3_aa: CASSYSLAGGNTGELFF
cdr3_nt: TGTGCCAGCAGTTACTCACTAGCGGGAGGCAACACCGGGGAGCTGTTTTTT

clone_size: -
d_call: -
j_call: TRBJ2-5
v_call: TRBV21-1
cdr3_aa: CASSKVKLDRGPPNRQETQYF
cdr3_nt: TGTGCCAGCAGCAAAGTAAAGTTGGACAGGGGGCCCCCCAACCGCCAAGAGACCCAGTACTTC

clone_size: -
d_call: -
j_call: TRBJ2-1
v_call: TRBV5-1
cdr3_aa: CASSLLSFSYNEQFF
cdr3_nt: TGCGCCAGCAGCTTGTTGAGCTTCTCCTACAATGAGCAGTTCTTC

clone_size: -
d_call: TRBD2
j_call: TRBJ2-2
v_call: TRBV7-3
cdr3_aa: CASSPGLAGVTGELFF
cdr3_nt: TGTGCCAGCAGCCCGGGACTAGCGGGAGTCACCGGGGAGCTGTTTTTT

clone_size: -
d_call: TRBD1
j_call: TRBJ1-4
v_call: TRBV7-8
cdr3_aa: CASSRRQGFNEKLFF
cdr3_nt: TGTGCCAGCAGCCGCCGACAGGGTTTTAATGAAAAACTGTTTTTT

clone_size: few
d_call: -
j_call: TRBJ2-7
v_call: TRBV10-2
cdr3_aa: CASSPGSSYEQYF
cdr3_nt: TGCGCCAGCAGCCCCGGGTCCTCCTACGAGCAGTACTTC

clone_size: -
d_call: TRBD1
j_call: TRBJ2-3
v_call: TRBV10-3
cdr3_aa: CAISVGQGMTDTQYF
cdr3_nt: TGTGCCATCAGTGTTGGACAGGGAATGACAGATACGCAGTATTTT

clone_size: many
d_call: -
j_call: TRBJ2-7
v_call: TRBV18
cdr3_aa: CASSPSGSYEQYF
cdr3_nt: TGTGCCAGCTCACCGTCGGGGAGCTACGAGCAGTACTTC

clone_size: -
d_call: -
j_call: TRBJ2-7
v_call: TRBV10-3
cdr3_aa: CAISTGFEDEQYF
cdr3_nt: TGTGCCATCAGTACAGGATTTGAAGACGAGCAGTACTTC

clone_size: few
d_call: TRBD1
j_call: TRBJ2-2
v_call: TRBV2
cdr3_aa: CASRRNSGGKTGELFF
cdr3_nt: TGTGCCAGCAGACGAAACTCAGGGGGTAAAACCGGGGAGCTGTTTTTT

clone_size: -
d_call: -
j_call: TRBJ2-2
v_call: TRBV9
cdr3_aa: CASSVFGRNTGELFF
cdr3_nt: TGTGCCAGCAGCGTATTTGGCAGAAACACCGGGGAGCTGTTTTTT

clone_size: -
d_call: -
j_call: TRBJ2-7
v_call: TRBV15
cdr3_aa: CATSREANYEQYF
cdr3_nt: TGTGCCACCAGCAGAGAAGCCAACTACGAGCAGTACTTC

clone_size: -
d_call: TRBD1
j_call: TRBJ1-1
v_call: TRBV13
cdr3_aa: CASSLRGLGNTEAFF
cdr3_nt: TGTGCCAGCAGCTTGAGGGGGCTGGGAAACACTGAAGCTTTCTTT

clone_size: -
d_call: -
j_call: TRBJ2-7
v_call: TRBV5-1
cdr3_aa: CASSLAGAADEQYF
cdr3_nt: TGCGCCAGCAGCTTGGCGGGAGCCGCGGACGAGCAGTACTTC

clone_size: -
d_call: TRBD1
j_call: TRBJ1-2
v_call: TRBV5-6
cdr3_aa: CASSQFPRDSYGYTF
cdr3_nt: TGTGCCAGCAGCCAATTTCCCCGGGACAGCTATGGCTACACCTTC

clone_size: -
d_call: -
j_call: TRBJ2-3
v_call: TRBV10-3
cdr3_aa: CAISESGTPTDTQYF
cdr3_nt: TGTGCCATCAGTGAGTCCGGGACACCAACAGATACGCAGTATTTT

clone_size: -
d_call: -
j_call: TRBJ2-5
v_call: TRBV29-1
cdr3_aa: CSVDLGRETQYF
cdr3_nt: TGCAGCGTTGATTTGGGGCGGGAGACCCAGTACTTC

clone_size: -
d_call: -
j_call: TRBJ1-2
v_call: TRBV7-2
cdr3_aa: CASSLEIRVGGYTF
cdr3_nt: TGTGCCAGCAGCTTAGAGATCAGGGTTGGTGGCTACACCTTC

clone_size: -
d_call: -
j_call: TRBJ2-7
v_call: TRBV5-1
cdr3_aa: CASSLGPGTLTSEQYF
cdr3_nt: TGCGCCAGCAGCTTGGGCCCCGGGACTCTAACGTCCGAGCAGTACTTC

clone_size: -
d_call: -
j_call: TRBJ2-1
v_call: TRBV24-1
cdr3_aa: CATSVPGGDEQFF
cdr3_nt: TGTGCCACCAGTGTTCCGGGGGGCGATGAGCAGTTCTTC

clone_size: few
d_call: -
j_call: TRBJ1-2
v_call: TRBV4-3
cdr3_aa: CASSQELGGGPYGYTF
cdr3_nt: TGCGCCAGCAGCCAAGAGCTGGGAGGGGGGCCCTATGGCTACACCTTC

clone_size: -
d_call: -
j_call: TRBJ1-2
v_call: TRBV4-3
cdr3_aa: CASSQNYRDNYGYTF
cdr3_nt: TGCGCCAGCAGCCAGAATTACAGGGATAACTATGGCTACACCTTC

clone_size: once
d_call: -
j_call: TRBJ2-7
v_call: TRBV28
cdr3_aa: CASKALGPNEQYF
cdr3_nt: TGTGCCAGCAAGGCTTTGGGGCCCAACGAGCAGTACTTC

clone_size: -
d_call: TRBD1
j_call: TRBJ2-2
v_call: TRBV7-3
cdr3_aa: CASSGQGATGELFF
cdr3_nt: TGTGCCAGCTCGGGACAGGGGGCGACCGGGGAGCTGTTTTTT

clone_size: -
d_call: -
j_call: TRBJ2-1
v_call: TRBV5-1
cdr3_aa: CASSLAPENEQFF
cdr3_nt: TGCGCCAGCAGCTTGGCCCCGGAGAATGAGCAGTTCTTC

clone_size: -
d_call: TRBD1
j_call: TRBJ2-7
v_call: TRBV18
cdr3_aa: CASSPTGRQGYEQYF
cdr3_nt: TGTGCCAGCTCACCAACGGGTCGACAGGGCTACGAGCAGTACTTC

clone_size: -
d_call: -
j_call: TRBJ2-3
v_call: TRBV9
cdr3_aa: CASSPQGGTQYF
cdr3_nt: TGTGCCAGCAGCCCGCAAGGGGGTACGCAGTATTTT

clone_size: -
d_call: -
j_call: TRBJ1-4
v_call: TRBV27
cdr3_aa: CASSPLRGIGEKLFF
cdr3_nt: TGTGCCAGCAGTCCCCTGCGGGGGATCGGCGAAAAACTGTTTTTT

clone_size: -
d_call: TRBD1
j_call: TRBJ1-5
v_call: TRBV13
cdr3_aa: CASSSHRGRQPQHF
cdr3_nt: TGTGCCAGCAGCTCACACAGGGGGAGGCAGCCCCAGCATTTT